This T cell receptor (beta chain) was identified during a study of T cell changes during pregnancy in multiple sclerosis. Only in-frame clones appear in the TCRdb table, and some are missing; sequencing was by immunoSEQ multiplex PCR. The sample consists of over 45,000 clones, about nine tenths of them appearing once. The CDR3 is 15 residues long. With V trimmed by 5 bases and J by 0 bases, 3 bases remained unmatched. Germline V lookup: CDR1 SGHTA, CDR2 FQGTGA. This chain links TRBV7-3 with TRBJ2-1; TRBD1 matches at 8 bases. The sequence came from a female donor in good health, enrolled as a control in a pregnancy study. Sequences were derived from peripheral blood, sampled in the first trimester of pregnancy. CDR3 sequence reads: CASSRTGSSYNEQFF. The CDR3 DNA sequence: TGTGCCAGCAGCCGGACAGGGAGCTCCTACAATGAGCAGTTCTTC.